This passage covers 18 T cell receptor beta chains from one sample sequenced in a study of T cells after yellow fever vaccination. MiXCR, applied by TCRdb to the 5' RACE reads, yields one record per CDR3 protein. The table has approximately 70,000 distinct CDR3 sequences, approximately 7% seen once. Sample: CD8+ T cells sorted from PBMCs, taken roughly 45 days after the first yellow fever vaccination. The receptor source for this set is a man between 18 and 29 years old who received the YFV17D yellow fever vaccine.

Many counts were recorded for this clonotype. The chain joins TRBV5-6 to TRBJ2-5; D gene unclear. V shed 4 bases and J shed 4 bases, with 11 bases lying between them. CDR1 is SGHDT and CDR2 is YYEEEE in the germline V gene. The CDR3 is made up of 13 amino acids. As DNA, the CDR3 is TGTGCCAGCAGCCCGCCCTCCGCAGAGACCCAGTACTTC. It codes for CASSPPSAETQYF.

The chain couples TRBV4-1 to TRBJ2-7; D is perhaps TRBD1 (6 bases). The CDR3 totals 14 residues. The V end was cut by 0 bases, the J end by 3 bases, with 9 bases between. Germline CDR1 and CDR2: MGHRA and YSYEKL. Here the CDR3 DNA reads TGCGCCAGCAGCCAAGAAGAACAGGGCTACGAGCAGTACGTC. Translating gives CASSQEEQGYEQYV.

At least ten counts were recorded for this clonotype. This sequence joins TRBV7-2 and TRBJ2-1, with 9 bases that match TRBD2. This CDR3 spans 15 amino acids. V was clipped by 6 bases and J by 0 bases; unmatched bases: 3. Germline V CDR1 and CDR2: SGHTA, FQGNSA. For the CDR3, the DNA is TGTGCCAGCAGTGATAGCGGGAGCTCCTACAATGAGCAGTTCTTC. The encoded protein is CASSDSGSSYNEQFF.

In this sample, this clonotype turned up a few times. The chain combines TRBV15 with TRBJ1-4; D is uncertain. CDR3 length: 14 residues. Deletions cut 1 base from V and 5 bases from J, with 8 bases between. The germline gives CDR1 LNHNV, CDR2 YYDKDF (reference sequence). The CDR3 sequence: CATSRAVGNEKLFF. In DNA, the CDR3 is TGTGCCACCAGCAGAGCGGTGGGAAATGAAAAACTGTTTTTT. Full variable domain (rest looked up from reference TRBV15 and TRBJ1-4): DAMVIQNPRYQVTQFGKPVTLSCSQTLNHNVMYWYQQKSSQAPKLLFHYYDKDFNNEADTPDNFQSRRPNTSFCFLDIRSPGLGDTAMYLCATSRAVGNEKLFFGSGTQLSVL.

This clonotype has a count of ten or more. The chain couples TRBV19 to TRBJ2-1; 8 nucleotides align to TRBD2. The CDR3 covers 14 residues. Trimming removed 5 bases from V and 4 bases from J; junction bases left unmatched: 4. Germline lookup yields CDR1 LNHDA and CDR2 SQIVND (reference sequence). CDR3 protein: CASSERGPYNEQFF. The CDR3 DNA reads as TGTGCCAGTAGTGAGCGGGGGCCTTACAATGAGCAGTTCTTC.

This clonotype was seen at least ten times. The genes are TRBV20-1 and TRBJ1-2; possibly TRBD1 for D (6 bases). The V end lost 2 bases, the J end lost 4 bases, and 20 bases lay between the germline ends. CDR3 length equals 16 residues. The germline gives CDR1 DFQATT, CDR2 SNEGSKA (reference sequence). The CDR3: CSARSFSDSGIYGYTF. The CDR3 DNA is TGCAGTGCTAGAAGTTTCTCGGACAGTGGGATCTATGGCTACACCTTC.

This clonotype was counted ten times or more. J is TRBJ1-4 and V is TRBV20-1; unclear D gene. The CDR3 extends over 13 amino acids. V lost 5 bases and J lost 3, with 10 bases in between. Per germline, CDR1 DFQATT and CDR2 SNEGSKA (reference sequence). CDR3 coding DNA: TGCAGTGCTCCCCTGAGGGCTAATGAAAAACTGTTTTTT. This gives the protein CSAPLRANEKLFF.

The genes are TRBV5-1 and TRBJ2-7; 8 nucleotides align to TRBD1. The CDR3 spans 15 residues. The germline gives CDR1 SGHRS, CDR2 YFSETQ. V lost 4 bases to trimming and J lost 2 bases; unmatched junction nucleotides: 8. Here the CDR3 DNA reads TGCGCCAGCAGCCCCCCAGGGGACAGGACCTACGAGCAGTACTTC. Protein: CASSPPGDRTYEQYF.

The sample holds many counts of this clonotype. The chain uses TRBV7-3 and TRBJ2-2; 14 bases agree with TRBD2. Germline assignment: CDR1 SGHTA and CDR2 FQGTGA. The V gene end was trimmed by 6 bases and the J gene end by 7 bases; junction bases not matched to a gene: 4. The CDR3 has 15 residues. The CDR3 reads CASSTGTSGGGELFF. CDR3 DNA: TGTGCCAGCAGTACCGGGACTAGCGGGGGCGGGGAGCTGTTTTTT.

This clonotype was detected many times. The CDR3 nucleotides read TGCGCCAGCAGTCGCTCGACGGGACGGGGGCACTATGGCTACACCTTC. The encoded protein is CASSRSTGRGHYGYTF. The chain joins TRBV23-1 to TRBJ1-2, with a tentative D call TRBD1 (6 bases). TRBV23-1 has ORF status, its function being uncertain. The CDR3 length is 16 residues. Trimming took 4 bases from V and 3 from J, leaving 18 bases between them.

This clonotype showed up many times. V and J are TRBV7-9 and TRBJ2-4; the D gene is possibly TRBD1 (6 bases). This CDR3 has 14 residues. Per germline, CDR1 SEHNR and CDR2 FQNEAQ (reference sequence). Trimming left V 2 bases short and J 6 bases short, with 11 bases between. The CDR3 coding sequence is TGTGCCAGCAGCTTAAGTCTAGGGGGAAACATTCAGTACTTC. Protein sequence: CASSLSLGGNIQYF.

This clonotype was found many times. CDR3 region: CASSQDSPGKLTGELFF. The CDR3 coding sequence is TGCGCCAGCAGCCAAGATTCCCCCGGGAAATTAACCGGGGAGCTGTTTTTT. V and J are TRBV4-3 and TRBJ2-2; the D gene is possibly TRBD2 (5 bases). CDR1 LGHNA and CDR2 YSLEER come from the germline V gene. Trimming removed 0 bases at V and 5 bases at J, with 16 bases between. There are 17 residues in the CDR3.

In its sample, this clonotype was seen many times. This chain links TRBV7-3 with TRBJ2-3, with D perhaps matching TRBD2 (5 bases). The germline V gene has CDR1 SGHTA and CDR2 FQGTGA. The CDR3 extends over 15 amino acids. Trimming took off 2 bases at V and 2 bases at J, with 11 bases between the two ends. CDR3 coding DNA: TGTGCCAGCAGCTTATCTGCGGGTCTCACAGATACGCAGTATTTT. As protein: CASSLSAGLTDTQYF.

This clonotype was detected a few times. J is TRBJ1-1 and V is TRBV7-9; D gene unclear. Germline lookup yields CDR1 SEHNR and CDR2 FQNEAQ (reference sequence). The CDR3 spans 11 residues. V was shortened by 5 bases and J by 6 bases, with 7 bases between the two germline ends. The CDR3 here is CASSGRPEAFF. The CDR3, as DNA: TGTGCCAGCAGCGGCCGGCCTGAAGCTTTCTTT.

The sample holds many counts of this clonotype. This chain connects TRBV6-1 to TRBJ2-5; 7 bases agree with TRBD2. Losses at the gene ends were 1 base for V and 1 base for J; bases not matched to a gene: 6. The CDR3 has 16 residues. The germline gives CDR1 MNHNS, CDR2 SASEGT. The CDR3 sequence: CASSEVIGEGQETQYF. DNA for the CDR3: TGTGCCAGCAGTGAAGTTATAGGGGAGGGCCAAGAGACCCAGTACTTC.

This clonotype was counted only a few times. The chain couples TRBV4-2 to TRBJ2-3; D might be TRBD1 or TRBD2, each matching 6 bases. The CDR3 is 15 residues long. With 0 bases removed from V and 4 bases from J, the gap between germline ends came to 11 bases. Looked up from germline, CDR1 is LGHNA and CDR2 is YNFKEQ. The DNA for the CDR3 is TGTGCCAGCAGCCAAGACGAGGGGGGATCAGATACGCAGTATTTT. It encodes CASSQDEGGSDTQYF.

This chain uses TRBV5-1 with TRBJ2-3, with 10 bases aligning to TRBD2. CDR3 length: 16 amino acids. The junction had 8 bases not matched to a gene; V was cut back by 3 bases and J by 4 bases. Germline V gene data show CDR1 as SGHRS and CDR2 as YFSETQ. This CDR3 is CASSSWTSGHPDTQYF. The CDR3, as DNA: TGCGCCAGCAGCTCCTGGACTAGCGGACACCCAGATACGCAGTATTTT.

This clonotype has only a few counts. The chain employs TRBV4-1 and TRBJ2-3; D may be TRBD2 (5 bases). Germline lookup yields CDR1 MGHRA and CDR2 YSYEKL. Trimming removed 1 base at V and 1 base at J, with 9 bases between. The CDR3 consists of 15 residues. CDR3 DNA: TGCGCCAGCAGCCAAGTTAGCGAGGGCACAGATACGCAGTATTTT. This codes for CASSQVSEGTDTQYF.